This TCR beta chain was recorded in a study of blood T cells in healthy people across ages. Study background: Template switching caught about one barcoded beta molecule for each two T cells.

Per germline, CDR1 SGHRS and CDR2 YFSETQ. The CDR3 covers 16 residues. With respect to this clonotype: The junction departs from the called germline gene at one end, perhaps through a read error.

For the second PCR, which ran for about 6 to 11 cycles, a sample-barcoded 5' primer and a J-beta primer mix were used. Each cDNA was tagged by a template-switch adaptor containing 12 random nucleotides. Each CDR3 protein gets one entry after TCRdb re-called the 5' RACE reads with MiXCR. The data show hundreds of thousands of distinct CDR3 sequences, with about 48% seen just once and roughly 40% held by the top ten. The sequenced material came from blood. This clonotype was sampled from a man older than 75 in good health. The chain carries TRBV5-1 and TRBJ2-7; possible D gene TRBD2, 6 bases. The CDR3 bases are TGCGCCAGCAGCTCGAGGACCCCGGGACTCCACTACGAGCGGTACTTC. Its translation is CASSSRTPGLHYERYF.